Each of the 18 T cell receptor beta chains below was sequenced from the same sample in a study of T cell responses to AZD1222 COVID-19 vaccine. TCRdb's copy holds only in-frame clones and misses some; the assay was immunoSEQ multiplex PCR. The data show under 200,000 clones, 90% to 95% seen once. This material consisted of peripheral blood, taken 28 days after the second dose of the MenACWY control vaccine. The source is an adult who received the MenACWY meningococcal vaccine as a control.

This chain connects TRBV5-4 to TRBJ2-2; 8 nucleotides match TRBD2. Germline V gene lookup returns CDR1 SGHNT and CDR2 YYREEE (reference sequence). With V trimmed by 4 bases and J by 1 base, 3 bases remained unmatched. This CDR3 is 15 amino acids long. CDR3 coding DNA: TGTGCCAGCAGCCCGGCGGGAGGGAACACCGGGGAGCTGTTTTTT. Translated, it gives CASSPAGGNTGELFF.

This clone was detected only once. The chain links TRBV2 to TRBJ1-2; tentative D call: TRBD1 (6 bases). The V end lost 4 bases, the J end lost 8 bases, and 11 bases lay between the germline ends. CDR3 length: 12 amino acids. The germline gives CDR1 SNHLY, CDR2 FYNNEI. The CDR3 loop reads CASSAQGLGYTF. CDR3 sequence (DNA): TGTGCCAGCAGTGCACAGGGCTTAGGCTACACCTTC.

The chain has TRBV7-9 and TRBJ1-2; no reliable D call. This CDR3 region has 14 residues. Germline V gene sequence: CDR1 SEHNR, CDR2 FQNEAQ (reference sequence). Trimming pared 5 bases from V and 4 bases from J, leaving 14 bases between. This CDR3 is CASSPSMASYGYTF. The CDR3 DNA reads TGTGCCAGCAGCCCCAGCATGGCTAGCTATGGCTACACCTTC.

Only one count was recorded for this clone. The rearrangement uses TRBV5-5 and TRBJ2-7; 8 bases agree with TRBD2. Germline CDR1 and CDR2: SGHKS and YYEKEE (reference sequence). The junction had 10 bases not matched to a gene; V was cut back by 4 bases and J by 4 bases. The CDR3 length is 15 residues. The CDR3 nucleotides read TGTGCCAGCAGCCTTGGACTAGCTGAGCGTTACGAGCAGTACTTC. Protein: CASSLGLAERYEQYF.

The genes are TRBV24-1 and TRBJ2-5; 8 bases line up with TRBD1. CDR1 and CDR2 from the germline V gene are KGHDR and SFDVKD. The ends lost 5 bases at V and 0 bases at J; junction bases unmatched: 4. CDR3 length: 15 residues. The CDR3 sequence is CATSAEDRDQETQYF. The CDR3 region has the DNA TGTGCCACCAGTGCGGAGGACAGGGACCAAGAGACCCAGTACTTC.

V and J are TRBV29-1 and TRBJ2-2; the match to TRBD1 covers 8 bases. V was pared by 6 bases and J by 4 bases, with 10 bases of the junction left unmatched. The CDR3 runs 15 residues. The germline V gene has CDR1 SQVTM and CDR2 ANQGSEA. The CDR3 sequence: CSVIPGGAGTGELFF. CDR3 nucleotides: TGCAGCGTGATACCAGGGGGCGCGGGCACCGGGGAGCTGTTTTTT.

The V gene is TRBV5-5, the J gene TRBJ2-1, with unresolved D. The CDR3 covers 14 residues. V was pared by 4 bases and J by 0 bases, with 8 bases between. In germline, CDR1 is SGHKS, CDR2 YYEKEE (reference sequence). CDR3 protein: CASSLMSSYNEQFF. The CDR3 coding sequence is TGTGCCAGCAGCCTTATGAGCTCCTACAATGAGCAGTTCTTC.

On this clone itself: Distinct nucleotide sequences in the sample also encode this CDR3. The J gene is TRBJ2-7, the V gene TRBV28, with D hard to call. The germline V gene encodes CDR1 MDHEN and CDR2 SYDVKM. V lost 1 base and J 1 base, leaving 11 bases between the germline ends. This CDR3 has 15 residues. CDR3 sequence: CASSLFGGPSYEQYF. The CDR3 DNA reads as TGTGCCAGCAGTTTATTCGGTGGGCCGTCCTACGAGCAGTACTTC.

This clone was seen only once. V is TRBV7-8 and J is TRBJ2-1; 7 positions agree with TRBD1. The CDR3 is made up of 16 amino acids. Germline CDR1 is SGHVS and CDR2 is FQNEAQ. V shed 5 bases, J shed 0 bases, and the junction held 7 bases outside the gene matches. This CDR3 reads CASSPGGGSSYNEQFF. CDR3 coding DNA: TGTGCCAGCAGCCCAGGGGGTGGAAGCTCCTACAATGAGCAGTTCTTC.

This clone appeared once. The chain is built from TRBV2 and TRBJ2-1, with TRBD1 identical over 7 bases. The CDR3 contains 13 residues. J gave up 6 bases and V 4 bases, and 3 bases lay outside the gene matches. The V gene's germline CDR1 is SNHLY and CDR2 FYNNEI. The CDR3 DNA reads TGTGCCAGCAGTGGGGACAGTTTCAATGAGCAGTTCTTC. It encodes CASSGDSFNEQFF.

The rearrangement links TRBV15 to TRBJ2-1; 9 bases are shared with TRBD1. The CDR3 runs to 19 residues. Germline-derived CDR1 and CDR2 are LNHNV and YYDKDF (reference sequence). Trimming removed 5 bases from V and 4 bases from J; junction bases left unmatched: 18. The CDR3 DNA is TGTGCCACCAGCCCGCCGTGGGGGACAGGGACGACAGGATACAATGAGCAGTTCTTC. Protein product: CATSPPWGTGTTGYNEQFF.

Note on this clone: Distinct nucleotide sequences in the sample also encode this CDR3. The chain couples TRBV7-3 to TRBJ2-7, with 14 bases aligning to TRBD2. This CDR3 comprises 15 residues. The V and J ends lost 4 bases and 2 bases, in that order; junction bases with no gene match: 1. CDR1 and CDR2 (germline): SGHTA, FQGTGA. CDR3 nucleotides: TGTGCCAGCAGCTCGGGACTAGCGGGAGCCTACGAGCAGTACTTC. Protein sequence: CASSSGLAGAYEQYF.

The chain joins TRBV21-1 to TRBJ2-7; the table assigns TRBD2, which was not confirmed against the DNA. TRBV21-1 is designated a pseudogene. The CDR3 runs 14 residues. The chain's CDR3 is CASSNRGETYEQYF. The DNA of the CDR3 is TGTGCCAGCAGCAACCGCGGGGAAACCTACGAGCAGTACTTC.

In DNA form, the CDR3 reads TGTGCCAGCAGAGGGGACTCCCCCTACGAGCAGTACTTC. This sequence encodes CASRGDSPYEQYF. This chain connects TRBV27 to TRBJ2-7; possibly TRBD2 for D (6 bases). The CDR3 consists of 13 residues. Per the germline V gene, CDR1 is MNHEY and CDR2 is SMNVEV (reference sequence). Trimming took 6 bases from V and 2 from J, leaving 11 bases between them.

The V gene is TRBV6-5, the J gene TRBJ2-7, with D perhaps matching TRBD1 (7 bases). Germline CDR1 reads MNHEY; CDR2 reads SVGAGI. CDR3 size: 15 residues. The ends were cut back, 4 bases at V and 2 bases at J, with 15 bases in the middle. The CDR3 coding sequence is TGTGCCAGCAGTTTGGACAGGACGGGGGCCTACGAGCAGTACTTC. Residues: CASSLDRTGAYEQYF.

The gene calls are TRBV30 and TRBJ2-5, with TRBD1 matching over 10 bases. Germline V lookup: CDR1 GTSNPN, CDR2 SVGIG (reference sequence). This CDR3 comprises 14 residues. After removal of 5 bases from V and 1 base from J, the junction contained 4 bases not matched to a gene. Written as DNA, the CDR3 is TGTGCCTGGGACAGGGGGCGAGGCCAAGAGACCCAGTACTTC. This gives the protein CAWDRGRGQETQYF. The entire variable domain, with the rest obtained from reference TRBV30 and TRBJ2-5, is as follows: SQTIHQWPATLVQPVGSPLSLECTVEGTSNPNLYWYRQAAGRGLQLLFYSVGIGQISSEVPQNLSASRPQDRQFILSSKKLLLSDSGFYLCAWDRGRGQETQYFGPGTRLLVL.

V is TRBV20-1 and J is TRBJ1-1; D is unresolved. Per the germline V gene, CDR1 is DFQATT and CDR2 is SNEGSKA (reference sequence). Trimming took 0 bases from V and 11 from J, leaving 10 bases between them. The CDR3 has 11 amino acids. CDR3 sequence reads: CSARDGGEAFF. DNA for the CDR3: TGCAGTGCTAGAGATGGAGGAGAGGCTTTCTTT.

This CDR3 is CASSIVRGNNQPQHF. The CDR3 nucleotides are TGTGCCAGTAGTATAGTAAGAGGGAACAATCAGCCCCAGCATTTT. The chain uses TRBV19 and TRBJ1-5; D not resolved. This CDR3 spans 15 amino acids. The germline V gene has CDR1 LNHDA and CDR2 SQIVND (reference sequence). The V gene lost 1 base and the J gene lost 3 bases, with 10 bases spanning the gap.